This entry lists 32 T cell receptor beta chains sequenced from one sample in a study of blood T cell repertoires in COVID-19. Generated by immunoSEQ multiplex PCR, the TCRdb table keeps only in-frame clones and is missing some. Among about 310,000 clones listed, around nine tenths were seen once. The sequencing sample was made of PBMCs or T cells enriched from blood (not recorded which). These receptors originate from a woman aged 25 to 45 who had recovered from COVID-19.

The chain combines TRBV4-3 with TRBJ2-3; D may be TRBD2 (6 bases). The CDR3 is 17 amino acids. Germline values: CDR1 LGHNA, CDR2 YSLEER. Trimming took 0 bases from V and 4 from J, leaving 17 bases between them. Here the CDR3 DNA reads TGCGCCAGCAGCCAAGATTCCGCCGGGAGTTTCGCAGATACGCAGTATTTT. The encoded protein is CASSQDSAGSFADTQYF.

This rearrangement joins TRBV29-1 to TRBJ2-5; D possibly corresponds to TRBD2 (5 bases). Germline V gives CDR1 SQVTM, CDR2 ANQGSEA. The CDR3 runs to 14 residues. V lost 4 bases, J lost 4 bases, and 16 bases lay in between. CDR3: CSVAPRLATETQYF. DNA for the CDR3: TGCAGCGTTGCCCCGCGGCTAGCTACAGAGACCCAGTACTTC.

The chain joins TRBV6-1 to TRBJ2-1; no firm D call. Looked up from germline, CDR1 is MNHNS and CDR2 is SASEGT. This CDR3 region has 15 residues. V lost 0 bases and J 5 bases, leaving 11 bases between the germline ends. DNA of the CDR3: TGTGCCAGCAGTGAAGCAGCAAAACCCCACAATGAGCAGTTCTTC. Translated, it gives CASSEAAKPHNEQFF.

This chain links TRBV11-3 with TRBJ1-1; TRBD1 matches 8 bases. The CDR3 has 14 residues. The V gene end was trimmed by 0 bases and the J gene end by 3 bases; junction bases not matched to a gene: 0. The germline gives CDR1 SGHNT, CDR2 YENEEA. CDR3 loop: CASSLEQGDTEAFF. The CDR3 nucleotides are TGTGCCAGCAGCTTAGAACAGGGGGACACTGAAGCTTTCTTT.

This chain joins TRBV4-2 and TRBJ1-5; no reliable D call. The CDR3 is 13 residues long. The germline V gene encodes CDR1 LGHNA and CDR2 YNFKEQ. V was shortened by 0 bases and J by 7 bases, with 7 bases between the two germline ends. The chain's CDR3 is CASSQERGQPQHF. CDR3 coding DNA: TGTGCCAGCAGCCAAGAACGAGGACAGCCCCAGCATTTT.

V usage is TRBV6-1 and J usage is TRBJ2-1; perhaps TRBD2 as D (5 bases). CDR1 and CDR2 from the germline V gene are MNHNS and SASEGT. The CDR3 loop spans 14 amino acids. V lost 2 bases to trimming and J lost 8 bases, with 13 bases between them. CDR3 in amino acids: CASSESSEGHEQFF. The CDR3 DNA follows: TGTGCCAGCAGTGAAAGTTCCGAGGGCCATGAGCAGTTCTTC.

The rearrangement joins TRBV7-9 to TRBJ1-1; no definite D call. The CDR3 loop spans 13 amino acids. Trimming removed 3 bases from V and 5 bases from J, with 10 bases in between. CDR1 and CDR2 (germline): SEHNR, FQNEAQ (reference sequence). CDR3 nucleotide sequence: TGTGCCAGCAGCTTTTCTAGGTCGACTGAAGCTTTCTTT. Amino acids: CASSFSRSTEAFF.

J is TRBJ1-2 and V is TRBV7-6; D not resolved. The V and J ends lost 5 bases and 1 base respectively, with 17 bases between them. The CDR3 is made up of 16 amino acids. CDR1 is SGHVS and CDR2 is FNYEAQ in the germline V gene. The CDR3, as DNA: TGTGCCAGCAGCCCGAGTATTCGGAGGGATAACTATGGCTACACCTTC. This gives the protein CASSPSIRRDNYGYTF.

The V and J genes are TRBV7-2 and TRBJ1-4; 7 positions agree with TRBD1. In germline, CDR1 is SGHTA, CDR2 FQGNSA. J lost 4 bases, V lost 3 bases, and 5 bases had no gene match. The CDR3 runs to 15 residues. The chain's CDR3 is CASSFGQASNEKLFF. The DNA for the CDR3 is TGTGCCAGCAGCTTCGGACAGGCGAGTAATGAAAAACTGTTTTTT.

The table lists this clone with a count of one. This specimen includes other DNA sequences encoding the same CDR3. V and J are TRBV27 and TRBJ2-7; D unresolved. CDR1 and CDR2 from the germline V gene are MNHEY and SMNVEV (reference sequence). Trimming removed 2 bases from V and 2 bases from J, with 7 bases in between. The CDR3 covers 13 residues. The CDR3 sequence: CASSLGATYEQYF. In nucleotides, the CDR3 is TGTGCCAGCAGTTTAGGAGCTACCTACGAGCAGTACTTC.

The rearrangement joins TRBV2 to TRBJ2-2; the D gene is possibly TRBD1 (6 bases). V was pared by 3 bases and J by 6 bases, with 11 bases between. Germline CDR1 is SNHLY and CDR2 is FYNNEI. The CDR3 has 14 residues. The CDR3 DNA reads as TGTGCCAGCAGTGACAGGGGATTATCCGGGGAGCTGTTTTTT. Translating it yields CASSDRGLSGELFF.

This clone was observed a single time. This rearrangement joins TRBV7-8 to TRBJ2-5; 7 bases are shared with TRBD2. Trimming took 3 bases from V and 3 from J; bases not matched to a gene: 7. Germline CDR1 reads SGHVS; CDR2 reads FQNEAQ. The CDR3 contains 15 residues. CDR3 region: CASSFRAGAEETQYF. DNA of the CDR3: TGTGCCAGCAGCTTTAGGGCGGGAGCGGAAGAGACCCAGTACTTC.

The CDR3 here is CAISALGQKSYGYTF. The CDR3 region has the DNA TGTGCCATCAGTGCTCTGGGACAGAAATCCTATGGCTACACCTTC. This chain joins TRBV10-3 and TRBJ1-2; 7 bases agree with TRBD1. The CDR3 spans 15 residues. Unmatched junction bases numbered 9, after V lost 4 bases and J lost 4 bases. Germline V gene lookup returns CDR1 ENHRY and CDR2 SYGVKD.

This rearrangement joins TRBV5-6 to TRBJ2-3, with 7 bases that match TRBD1. The germline V gene encodes CDR1 SGHDT and CDR2 YYEEEE. V dropped 2 bases and J dropped 6; count of bases not matched to a gene: 9. CDR3 length: 15 residues. CDR3 region: CASSFLGGDRDTQYF. The CDR3 bases are TGTGCCAGCAGCTTTTTAGGGGGCGATCGGGATACGCAGTATTTT.

The gene calls are TRBV5-8 and TRBJ2-1; D call uncertain. Looked up from germline, CDR1 is SGHTS and CDR2 is YDEGEE. Trimming cost V 1 base and J 8 bases, with 7 bases left between them. This CDR3 region has 12 residues. CDR3 protein: CASSLTRDEQFF. In DNA, the CDR3 is TGTGCCAGCAGCTTGACCCGGGATGAGCAGTTCTTC.

This rearrangement joins TRBV18 to TRBJ1-4, with D possibly matching TRBD1 (5 bases). Germline V gives CDR1 KGHSH, CDR2 LQKENI. The CDR3 length is 14 residues. V lost 2 bases to trimming and J lost 6 bases, with 10 bases between them. CDR3 sequence: CASSPSQGYEKLFF. CDR3 DNA: TGTGCCAGCTCACCAAGCCAGGGATATGAAAAACTGTTTTTT.

This chain links TRBV13 with TRBJ2-3; 11 bases align to TRBD2. Trimming took 1 base from V and 3 from J; bases not matched to a gene: 3. Looked up from germline, CDR1 is PRHDT and CDR2 is FYEKMQ (reference sequence). The CDR3 covers 16 residues. CDR3 amino acids: CASSLVAGGPTDTQYF. The CDR3 nucleotides read TGTGCCAGCAGCTTAGTAGCGGGAGGGCCTACAGATACGCAGTATTTT.

CDR3 sequence reads: CASSPRLAGLFGETQYF. The CDR3 bases are TGTGCCAGCAGCCCCCGATTGGCGGGGTTGTTTGGGGAGACCCAGTACTTC. The chain uses TRBV7-9 and TRBJ2-5; TRBD2 is a possible D gene (6 bases). This CDR3 comprises 17 residues. V dropped 5 bases and J dropped 5 bases, with 24 bases sitting between them. CDR1 SEHNR and CDR2 FQNEAQ come from the germline V gene (reference sequence).

The chain carries TRBV4-1 and TRBJ2-7; 13 nucleotides align to TRBD2. CDR1 and CDR2 (germline): MGHRA, YSYEKL. The CDR3 is 19 residues long. V lost 1 base and J lost 2; bases outside the gene matches: 11. This CDR3 is CASSQVGLAGVSGPYEQYF. The CDR3 DNA reads TGCGCCAGCAGCCAAGTAGGACTAGCGGGAGTTTCCGGACCCTACGAGCAGTACTTC.

J is TRBJ2-1 and V is TRBV28; 10 bases agree with TRBD1. CDR1 MDHEN and CDR2 SYDVKM come from the germline V gene. Trimming removed 2 bases from V and 14 bases from J; junction bases left unmatched: 3. There are 12 residues in the CDR3. The CDR3 spells CASSLIGTGEFF. CDR3 DNA: TGTGCCAGCAGTTTAATCGGGACAGGGGAGTTCTTC.

This clone was found once. V is TRBV27 and J is TRBJ2-5; TRBD2 aligns across 8 bases. V was clipped by 2 bases and J by 5 bases; unmatched bases: 7. The CDR3 length is 15 residues. Germline CDR1 MNHEY, CDR2 SMNVEV (reference sequence). CDR3 residues: CASSLKDGRVETQYF. CDR3 DNA sequence: TGTGCCAGCAGTTTAAAAGACGGGAGGGTGGAGACCCAGTACTTC.

The chain joins TRBV3-1 (or the pseudogene TRBV3-2) to TRBJ2-7; maybe TRBD2 (6 bases). V lost 4 bases and J lost 6, with 13 bases in between. From germline, CDR1 is LGHDT and CDR2 YNNKEL (reference sequence). The CDR3 covers 13 residues. The CDR3 loop is CASSRPGLSEQYF. Here the CDR3 DNA reads TGTGCCAGCAGCCGACCGGGACTTTCCGAGCAGTACTTC.

The rearrangement uses TRBV25-1 and TRBJ1-2, with D possibly matching TRBD1 (5 bases). V was pared by 8 bases and J by 6 bases, with 19 bases between. This CDR3 has 14 amino acids. CDR1 and CDR2 (germline): MGHDK, SYGVNS. The CDR3 loop reads CASSLGGRVNGYTF. As DNA, the CDR3 is TGTGCCAGCTCCCTGGGAGGCAGGGTGAATGGCTACACCTTC.

The chain uses TRBV9 and TRBJ1-3; TRBD1 matches at 8 bases. V lost 3 bases to trimming and J lost 4 bases; unmatched junction nucleotides: 6. Looked up from germline, CDR1 is SGDLS and CDR2 is YYNGEE. This CDR3 spans 15 amino acids. CDR3 nucleotide sequence: TGTGCCAGCAGCGCCGGACAGGGTTCCGGAAACACCATATATTTT. It specifies CASSAGQGSGNTIYF.

This chain connects TRBV7-9 to TRBJ2-7; 8 bases are a match to TRBD1. Germline V CDR1 and CDR2: SEHNR, FQNEAQ (reference sequence). The CDR3 runs to 14 residues. With 2 bases clipped from V and 6 bases from J, the junction kept 6 bases outside the gene matches. CDR3 protein: CASSLYQGAGEQYF. The CDR3 nucleotides are TGTGCCAGCAGCTTATATCAGGGGGCTGGCGAGCAGTACTTC.

The V gene is TRBV21-1, the J gene TRBJ2-7; the DNA was not used to check the table's D call, TRBD2. TRBV21-1 is noted as a pseudogene. CDR3 length equals 16 residues. In DNA form, the CDR3 reads TGTGCCAGCAGCAAATTCGGCTTAGCGGGTTCGAGGGAGCAGTACTTC. Amino acid sequence: CASSKFGLAGSREQYF.

There are a few counts of this clone. This chain links TRBV6-5 with TRBJ1-2; TRBD1 matches at 9 bases. Unmatched junction bases numbered 1, after V lost 0 bases and J lost 5 bases. Germline V gene sequence: CDR1 MNHEY, CDR2 SVGAGI. This CDR3 is built from 14 residues. The CDR3 nucleotides are TGTGCCAGCAGTTACTCGGACAGGGGATATGGCTACACCTTC. Residues: CASSYSDRGYGYTF.

V is TRBV5-1 and J is TRBJ2-5; 7 bases map to TRBD2. Trimming took 2 bases from V and 5 from J; bases not matched to a gene: 6. This CDR3 spans 14 amino acids. Germline V gene data show CDR1 as SGHRS and CDR2 as YFSETQ. CDR3 coding DNA: TGCGCCAGCAGCTTAGGGACTAATTACGAGACCCAGTACTTC. Translation gives CASSLGTNYETQYF.

This clone appeared once. The rearrangement uses TRBV19 and TRBJ1-1, with no clear D. V lost 0 bases, J lost 0 bases, and 11 bases lay in between. Germline V lookup: CDR1 LNHDA, CDR2 SQIVND (reference sequence). The CDR3 runs 16 residues. CDR3 loop: CASSIDRVRMNTEAFF. The DNA for the CDR3 is TGTGCCAGTAGTATAGATCGTGTCAGAATGAACACTGAAGCTTTCTTT.

This clone came up a few times. The rearrangement uses TRBV2 and TRBJ1-2, with 8 bases matching TRBD1. This CDR3 has 13 amino acids. In germline, CDR1 is SNHLY, CDR2 FYNNEI. The ends lost 4 bases at V and 8 bases at J; junction bases unmatched: 6. In DNA form, the CDR3 reads TGTGCCAGCAGTGCCGGGACAGGATGGGGCTACACCTTC. Protein: CASSAGTGWGYTF.

This chain connects TRBV7-3 to TRBJ2-2; 7 nucleotides align to TRBD1. The germline CDR1 and CDR2 sequences are SGHTA and FQGTGA. The V gene end was trimmed by 7 bases and the J gene end by 3 bases; junction bases not matched to a gene: 8. CDR3 size: 15 residues. The CDR3 loop reads CASKVAGGDTGELFF. CDR3 coding DNA: TGTGCCAGCAAAGTAGCAGGGGGAGACACCGGGGAGCTGTTTTTT.

V usage is TRBV13 and J usage is TRBJ1-1; 9 positions agree with TRBD1. Germline V CDR1 and CDR2: PRHDT, FYEKMQ (reference sequence). The V segment lost 5 bases and the J segment 5 bases; nucleotides outside the gene matches: 9. The CDR3 spans 15 residues. The CDR3, as DNA: TGTGCCAGCAGCGGGAGCGGACAGGGGACGACTGAAGCTTTCTTT. This codes for CASSGSGQGTTEAFF.